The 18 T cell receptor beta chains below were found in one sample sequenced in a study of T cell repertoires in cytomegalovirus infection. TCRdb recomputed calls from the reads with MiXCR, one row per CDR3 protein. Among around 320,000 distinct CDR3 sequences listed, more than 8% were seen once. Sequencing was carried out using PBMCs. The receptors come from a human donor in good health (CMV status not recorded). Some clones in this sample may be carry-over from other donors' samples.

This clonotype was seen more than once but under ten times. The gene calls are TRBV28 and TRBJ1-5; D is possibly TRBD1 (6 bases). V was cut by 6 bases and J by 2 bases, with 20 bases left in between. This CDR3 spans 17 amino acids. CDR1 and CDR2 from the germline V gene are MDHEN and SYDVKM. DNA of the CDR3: TGTGCCAGCAGCTTAATTCGGACAGTGGGGGGCAATCAGCCCCAGCATTTT. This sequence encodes CASSLIRTVGGNQPQHF.

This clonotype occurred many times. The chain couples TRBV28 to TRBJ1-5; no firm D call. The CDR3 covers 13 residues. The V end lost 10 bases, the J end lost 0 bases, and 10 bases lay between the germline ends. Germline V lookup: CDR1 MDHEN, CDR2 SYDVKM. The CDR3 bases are TGTGCCATCCGGTCCCTTAGCAATCAGCCCCAGCATTTT. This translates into CAIRSLSNQPQHF.

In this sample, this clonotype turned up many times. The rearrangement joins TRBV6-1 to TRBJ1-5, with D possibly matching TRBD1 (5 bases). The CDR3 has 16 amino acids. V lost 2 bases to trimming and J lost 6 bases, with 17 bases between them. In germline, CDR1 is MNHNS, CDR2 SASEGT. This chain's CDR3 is CASSESPGQPSQPQHF. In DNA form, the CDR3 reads TGTGCCAGCAGTGAATCTCCAGGGCAACCAAGTCAGCCCCAGCATTTT.

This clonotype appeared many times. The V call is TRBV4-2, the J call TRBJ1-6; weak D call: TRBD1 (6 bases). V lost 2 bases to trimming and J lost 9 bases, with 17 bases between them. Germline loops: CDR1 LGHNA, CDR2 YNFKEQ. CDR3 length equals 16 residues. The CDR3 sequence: CASSQTVGGGGSPLHF. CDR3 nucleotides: TGTGCCAGCAGCCAAACGGTCGGGGGCGGTGGTTCACCCCTCCACTTT.

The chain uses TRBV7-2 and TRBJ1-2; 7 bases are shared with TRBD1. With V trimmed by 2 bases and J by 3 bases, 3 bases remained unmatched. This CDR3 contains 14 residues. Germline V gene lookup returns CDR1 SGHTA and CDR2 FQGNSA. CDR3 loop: CASSLKTGYYGYTF. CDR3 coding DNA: TGTGCCAGCAGCTTAAAGACAGGGTACTATGGCTACACCTTC.

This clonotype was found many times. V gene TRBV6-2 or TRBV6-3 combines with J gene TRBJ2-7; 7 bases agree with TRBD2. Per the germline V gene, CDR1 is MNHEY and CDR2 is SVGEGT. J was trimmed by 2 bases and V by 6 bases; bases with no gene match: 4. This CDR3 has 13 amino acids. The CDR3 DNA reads TGTGCCAGCAGGGGGACTACTGCCTACGAGCAGTACTTC. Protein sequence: CASRGTTAYEQYF.

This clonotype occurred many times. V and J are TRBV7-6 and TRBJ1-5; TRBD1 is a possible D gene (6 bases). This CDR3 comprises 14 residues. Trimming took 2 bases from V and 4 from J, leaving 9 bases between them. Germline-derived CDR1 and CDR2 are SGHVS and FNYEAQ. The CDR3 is CASSLQGMNQPQHF. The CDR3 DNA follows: TGTGCCAGCAGCTTACAGGGGATGAATCAGCCCCAGCATTTT.

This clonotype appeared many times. This CDR3 reads CASSQIPGLAGEDGANVLTF. CDR3 in DNA: TGTGCCAGCAGCCAAATCCCGGGACTAGCGGGAGAGGATGGGGCCAACGTCCTGACTTTC. The chain combines TRBV4-2 with TRBJ2-6; the match to TRBD2 covers 14 bases. Germline lookup yields CDR1 LGHNA and CDR2 YNFKEQ. With V trimmed by 2 bases and J by 3 bases, 9 bases remained unmatched. CDR3 length: 20 amino acids.

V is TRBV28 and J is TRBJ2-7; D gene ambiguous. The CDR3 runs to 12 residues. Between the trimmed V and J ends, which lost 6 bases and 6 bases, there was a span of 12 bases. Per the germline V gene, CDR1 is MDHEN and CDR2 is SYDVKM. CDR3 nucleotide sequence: TGTGCCAGCAGCCCCGCCCTCGGCGAGCAGTACTTC. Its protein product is CASSPALGEQYF.

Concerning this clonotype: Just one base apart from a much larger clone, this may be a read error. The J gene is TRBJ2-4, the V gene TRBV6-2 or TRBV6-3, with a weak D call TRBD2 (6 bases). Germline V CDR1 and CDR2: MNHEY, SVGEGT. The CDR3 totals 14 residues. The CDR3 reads CGSRPGLAKNIQYF. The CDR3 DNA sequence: TGTGGCAGCAGGCCGGGACTAGCCAAAAACATTCAGTACTTC.

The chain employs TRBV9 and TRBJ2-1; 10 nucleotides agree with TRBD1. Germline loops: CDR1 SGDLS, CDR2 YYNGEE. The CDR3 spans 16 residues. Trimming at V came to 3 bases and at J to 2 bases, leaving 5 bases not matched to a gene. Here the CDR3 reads CASSDRGTGAYNEQFF. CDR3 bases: TGTGCCAGCAGCGACCGTGGGACAGGGGCCTACAATGAGCAGTTCTTC. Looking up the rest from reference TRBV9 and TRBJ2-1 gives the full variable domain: DSGVTQTPKHLITATGQRVTLRCSPRSGDLSVYWYQQSLDQGLQFLIQYYNGEERAKGNILERFSAQQFPDLHSELNLSSLELGDSALYFCASSDRGTGAYNEQFFGPGTRLTVL.

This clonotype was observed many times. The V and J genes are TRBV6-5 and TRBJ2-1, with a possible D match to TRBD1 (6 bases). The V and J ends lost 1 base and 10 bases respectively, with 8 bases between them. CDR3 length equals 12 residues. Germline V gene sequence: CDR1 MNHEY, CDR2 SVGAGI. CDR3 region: CASSYFRGEQFF. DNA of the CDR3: TGTGCCAGCAGTTACTTCAGGGGCGAGCAGTTCTTC.

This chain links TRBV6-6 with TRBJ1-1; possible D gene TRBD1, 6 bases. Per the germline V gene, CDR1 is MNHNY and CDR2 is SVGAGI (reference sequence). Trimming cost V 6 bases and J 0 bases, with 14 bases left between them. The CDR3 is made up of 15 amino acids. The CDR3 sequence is CASRDGQPMNTEAFF. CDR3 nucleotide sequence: TGTGCCAGCAGAGATGGACAGCCAATGAACACTGAAGCTTTCTTT.

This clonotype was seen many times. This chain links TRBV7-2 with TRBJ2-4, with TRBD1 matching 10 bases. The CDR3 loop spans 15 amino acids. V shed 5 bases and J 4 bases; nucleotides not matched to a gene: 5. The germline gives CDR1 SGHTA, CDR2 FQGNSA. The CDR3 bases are TGTGCCAGCAGCGCGGCGGGACAGGGGAAAAACATTCAGTACTTC. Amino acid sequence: CASSAAGQGKNIQYF.

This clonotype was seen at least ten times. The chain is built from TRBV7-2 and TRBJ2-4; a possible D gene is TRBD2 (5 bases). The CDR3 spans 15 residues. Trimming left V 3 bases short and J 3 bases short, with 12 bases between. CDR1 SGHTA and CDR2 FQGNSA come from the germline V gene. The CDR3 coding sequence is TGTGCCAGCAGCTTCCGGGGATCAGGCAAAAACATTCAGTACTTC. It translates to CASSFRGSGKNIQYF.

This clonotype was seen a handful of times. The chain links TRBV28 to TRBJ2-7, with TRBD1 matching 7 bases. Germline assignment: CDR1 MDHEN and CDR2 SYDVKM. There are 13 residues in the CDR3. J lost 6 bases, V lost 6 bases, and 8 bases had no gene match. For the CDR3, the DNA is TGTGCCAGCAGCCGCCGACAGGGCTCCGAGCAGTACTTC. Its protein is CASSRRQGSEQYF.

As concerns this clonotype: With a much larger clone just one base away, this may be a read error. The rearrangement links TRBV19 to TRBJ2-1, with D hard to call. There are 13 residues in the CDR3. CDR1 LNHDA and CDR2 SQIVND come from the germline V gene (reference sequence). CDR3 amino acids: CASCISFYNEQFF. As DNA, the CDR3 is TGTGCCAGTTGTATTTCATTCTACAATGAGCAGTTCTTC.

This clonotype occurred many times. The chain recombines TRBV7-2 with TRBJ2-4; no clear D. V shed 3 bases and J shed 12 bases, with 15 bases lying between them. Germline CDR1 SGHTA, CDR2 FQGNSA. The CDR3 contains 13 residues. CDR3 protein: CASSFPGPEAQYF. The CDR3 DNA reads TGTGCCAGCAGCTTCCCGGGCCCCGAGGCTCAGTACTTC.